The entry below gives a single TCR beta chain sequence along with its context. The target antigen is unknown. With 5 bases removed from V and 3 bases from J, the gap between germline ends came to 20 bases. The CDR3 runs 17 residues. Germline V gene data show CDR1 as MDHEN and CDR2 as SYDVKM. Generation of TCR beta libraries employed quantitative 5'-RACE incorporating molecular barcodes. In TCRdb, the 5' RACE reads were re-called with MiXCR into one record per CDR3 protein. The table includes around 450,000 distinct CDR3 sequences, roughly a quarter detected once. This entry comes from a study of CD8 T cells in ankylosing spondylitis. Overall study results and limits: Disease-linked clones, CD8+, were relatively rare in peripheral blood. Matched ankylosing spondylitis synovial fluid reportedly contained a significantly enriched population of disease-linked clones. Ankylosing spondylitis blood appeared to carry a characteristic TCR beta motif of roughly 8 highly homologous variants. Past research had described some motif variants in reactive arthritis synovial fluid and blood.

This chain uses TRBV28 with TRBJ2-1; D is perhaps TRBD1 (5 bases). The sample consisted of blood, either unsorted or a sorted T cell fraction (not recorded which). This TCR came from a male donor with ankylosing spondylitis. The CDR3 loop is CASSRVGPPLYYNEQFF. The CDR3 DNA follows: TGTGCCAGCAGTCGGGTGGGGCCCCCTTTATACTACAATGAGCAGTTCTTC.